Below, 16 T cell receptor beta chains from the same sample are listed, as sequenced in a study of T cells in Graves' hyperthyroidism and ophthalmopathy. RNA transcripts were the template for amplifying TCR beta CDR3 regions. TCR CDR3 underwent first-round RT-PCR with the HTBI primer set. TCRdb reanalysed the multiplex PCR reads using MiXCR and keeps one entry per CDR3 protein. The sample contains about 410,000 distinct CDR3 sequences, roughly 15% of which appear only once. The sequenced sample consisted of blood. The receptors come from a man aged 18 to 30 with Graves' ophthalmopathy.

This clonotype was seen ten or more times. The chain uses TRBV12-5 and TRBJ2-1; a possible D gene is TRBD1 (5 bases). The germline CDR1 and CDR2 sequences are LGHNT and FRNRAP. This CDR3 comprises 15 residues. V shed 1 base and J shed 6 bases, with 13 bases lying between them. CDR3 DNA: TGTGCTAGTGGTTTGGCCCCAGGACATATCAATGAGCAGTTCTTC. This codes for CASGLAPGHINEQFF.

This clonotype was observed at least ten times. The chain combines TRBV24-1 with TRBJ2-5; 8 positions match TRBD1. Looked up from germline, CDR1 is KGHDR and CDR2 is SFDVKD. The CDR3 runs to 15 residues. With 1 base clipped from V and 5 bases from J, the junction kept 5 bases outside the gene matches. The CDR3 region is CATSDFSDREETQYF. CDR3 nucleotides: TGTGCCACCAGTGATTTCTCGGACAGGGAGGAGACCCAGTACTTC.

This clonotype was seen more than once but under ten times. The CDR3 nucleotides read TGCGCCAGCAGCTTGGCCCTGCAAGGTGGGACAGAGACCCAGTACTTC. It specifies CASSLALQGGTETQYF. This chain uses TRBV5-1 with TRBJ2-5; possibly TRBD1 or TRBD2 for D (5 bases each). The germline gives CDR1 SGHRS, CDR2 YFSETQ. Trimming took 0 bases from V and 4 from J, leaving 16 bases between them. The CDR3 extends over 16 amino acids.

As for this clonotype: This may be a read error: a much more frequent sequence differs by one nucleotide. The CDR3 DNA reads TGTGCCAGCAGCTTGGGGGCTAGCGGGGGCCTATTCTACGAGCAGTACTTC. The encoded protein is CASSLGASGGLFYEQYF. This chain uses TRBV7-9 with TRBJ2-7, with 10 bases matching TRBD2. The CDR3 contains 17 residues. Germline CDR1 reads SEHNR; CDR2 reads FQNEAQ (reference sequence). J gave up 3 bases and V 3 bases, and 11 bases lay outside the gene matches.

This clonotype was seen a few times. V usage is TRBV5-1 and J usage is TRBJ2-1; tentatively, D is TRBD1 (7 bases). The CDR3 has 17 residues. The germline CDR1 and CDR2 sequences are SGHRS and YFSETQ. With 0 bases removed from V and 0 bases from J, the gap between germline ends came to 13 bases. The DNA of the CDR3 is TGCGCCAGCAGCTTGGACGCTCAGGGGGGCTCCTACAATGAGCAGTTCTTC. Encoded protein: CASSLDAQGGSYNEQFF. The full variable domain, in which reference TRBV5-1 and TRBJ2-1 provide the parts outside the CDR3, is KAGVTQTPRYLIKTRGQQVTLSCSPISGHRSVSWYQQTPGQGLQFLFEYFSETQRNKGNFPGRFSGRQFSNSRSEMNVSTLELGDSALYLCASSLDAQGGSYNEQFFGPGTRLTVL.

On this clonotype itself: One end of the junction is discordant with germline, which a read error may explain. The chain combines TRBV19 with TRBJ2-3; 9 bases map to TRBD1. Looked up from germline, CDR1 is LNHDA and CDR2 is SQIVND (reference sequence). The CDR3 has 14 amino acids. The CDR3 protein is CASTGQGSPDTRYF. CDR3 in DNA: TGTGCCAGTACCGGACAGGGGAGCCCAGATACGCGGTATTTT.

This clonotype was detected ten times or more. The genes are TRBV6-4 and TRBJ2-1; TRBD1 matches 11 bases. The germline V gene encodes CDR1 MRHNA and CDR2 SNTAGT. CDR3 length: 14 amino acids. The J segment lost 6 bases and the V segment lost 2 bases, leaving 0 bases of the junction unmatched. In DNA form, the CDR3 reads TGTGCCAGCAGTGACGGGACAGGGGGCAATGAGCAGTTCTTC. Protein: CASSDGTGGNEQFF.

This clonotype occurred many times. The chain joins TRBV20-1 to TRBJ2-3, with 9 positions matching TRBD1. From germline, CDR1 is DFQATT and CDR2 SNEGSKA (reference sequence). V shed 7 bases, J shed 2 bases, and the junction held 7 bases outside the gene matches. The CDR3 runs to 14 residues. CDR3 sequence (DNA): TGCAGTGGGGTTGGGACAGGGAACACAGATACGCAGTATTTT. Protein sequence: CSGVGTGNTDTQYF.

V is TRBV28 and J is TRBJ2-4, with TRBD2 matching over 7 bases. This CDR3 has 14 amino acids. Trimming removed 2 bases from V and 9 bases from J; junction bases left unmatched: 7. Per the germline V gene, CDR1 is MDHEN and CDR2 is SYDVKM. CDR3 sequence reads: CASSLIQGGSIQYF. The CDR3 DNA reads as TGTGCCAGCAGTTTAATCCAGGGCGGGAGCATTCAGTACTTC.

This clonotype has at least ten counts. This sequence joins TRBV7-2 and TRBJ2-7, with unresolved D. The CDR3 sequence is 14 residues long. Germline V gives CDR1 SGHTA, CDR2 FQGNSA. The V gene lost 5 bases and the J gene lost 2 bases, with 13 bases spanning the gap. DNA for the CDR3: TGTGCCAGCAGCCAATCCAGCCCCACCTACGAGCAGTACTTC. The encoded protein is CASSQSSPTYEQYF.

This clonotype was observed a few times. V gene TRBV2 combines with J gene TRBJ1-6; 7 bases are shared with TRBD1. This CDR3 has 16 residues. CDR1 SNHLY and CDR2 FYNNEI come from the germline V gene. V gave up 6 bases and J gave up 0 bases; unmatched junction bases: 5. The CDR3 protein is CASRGQLSSYNSPLHF. The CDR3 coding sequence is TGTGCCAGCAGGGGACAGTTGAGCTCCTATAATTCACCCCTCCACTTT.

This clonotype was observed many times. The chain combines TRBV30 with TRBJ2-3, with TRBD2 matching 12 bases. The CDR3 length is 13 residues. V trimming: 4 bases; J trimming: 6 bases; junction bases outside the gene matches: 2. Germline V gene lookup returns CDR1 GTSNPN and CDR2 SVGIG (reference sequence). For the CDR3, the DNA is TGTGCCTGGACTAGCGGGGGGGCGGATACGCAGTATTTT. This sequence encodes CAWTSGGADTQYF.

This clonotype was counted ten times or more. The rearrangement links TRBV7-9 to TRBJ1-5, with no clear D. V lost 1 base to trimming and J lost 1 base, with 11 bases between them. CDR1 is SEHNR and CDR2 is FQNEAQ in the germline V gene (reference sequence). The CDR3 totals 16 residues. CDR3 nucleotide sequence: TGTGCCAGCAGCTTAGGCGACGGGCCAAGCAATCAGCCCCAGCATTTT. Translating gives CASSLGDGPSNQPQHF.

This clonotype has at least ten counts. The V call is TRBV6-5, the J call TRBJ2-5; 11 bases line up with TRBD2. Germline V gives CDR1 MNHEY, CDR2 SVGAGI. V was pared by 0 bases and J by 4 bases, with 4 bases of the junction left unmatched. CDR3 length: 16 residues. CDR3 region: CASSYSLAGVLETQYF. DNA of the CDR3: TGTGCCAGCAGTTACTCACTAGCGGGAGTTTTAGAGACCCAGTACTTC.

There are a few counts of this clonotype. The chain recombines TRBV11-3 with TRBJ2-5, with D perhaps matching TRBD1 or TRBD2 (5 bases each). V lost 3 bases and J lost 14, with 13 bases in between. CDR1 SGHNT and CDR2 YENEEA come from the germline V gene. This CDR3 has 11 amino acids. The chain's CDR3 is CASSLGTEIYF. The CDR3 coding sequence is TGTGCCAGCAGCTTGGGGACGGAGATATACTTC.

This clonotype came up a few times. This may be a read error, as it is one base from a much larger clone. No conserved phenylalanine or tryptophan is present at the end of the CDR3, so a read error is the likely explanation. The chain carries TRBV12-3 or TRBV12-4 and TRBJ2-7; possible D gene TRBD2, 8 bases. V lost 10 bases to trimming and J lost 0 bases, with 19 bases between them. CDR3 length: 15 residues. The CDR3 DNA reads as TGTGCCACCGGGAGGGGCCGGGACAGCTCCTACGAGCAGTACTCC. This gives the protein CATGRGRDSSYEQYS.